The clone carrying this T cell receptor beta chain was found a few times. Its target is not known. Investigators reverse transcribed all isolated RNA, so they sequenced expressed TCRB transcripts. Some clones are missing from TCRdb's copy, which holds only in-frame ones; the method was immunoSEQ multiplex PCR. The sample gives 680,000 or so clones, roughly 12% of which show up once; 0.02% to 0.025% is in the top ten. This entry is derived from a study of beta chain features in type 1 diabetes. The V end lost 7 bases, the J end lost 10 bases, and 14 bases lay between the germline ends. The germline CDR1 and CDR2 sequences are LNHDA and SQIVND (reference sequence). This CDR3 spans 12 amino acids. General study results and limits: TCRB CDR3s were moderately but significantly shorter in Type 1 diabetes patients in all four CD4+ subsets.

V usage is TRBV19 and J usage is TRBJ2-1; D perhaps matches TRBD1 (5 bases). The clonotype was recovered from a man younger than 35 with type 1 diabetes. Sequenced input: naive CD4+ T cells from blood. The CDR3 sequence is CASTSSYREQFF. The CDR3 DNA sequence: TGTGCCAGTACTTCTTCGTACAGGGAGCAGTTCTTC.